One sample yielded the 25 T cell receptor beta chains listed below, sequenced in a study of regulatory T cells in long-lasting Graves disease. iRepertoire HTBI primers and Arm-PCR of CDR3 regions built TCR beta libraries. One entry per CDR3 protein, called by TCRdb with MiXCR from the multiplex PCR reads. The sample carries about 340,000 distinct CDR3 sequences, around a fifth recorded once. Time point reported: persistent/refractory GD, antithyroid drugs over 5 years with positive TRAb. The authors made the TCR library using RNA they extracted from PBMCs. The sample consisted of peripheral blood mononuclear cells (PBMCs), taken when the disease was refractory, from a patient treated with antithyroid drugs. Source of these receptors: a female donor with Graves disease.

The chain employs TRBV28 and TRBJ2-7; a weak D match, TRBD1 (5 bases). Germline V lookup: CDR1 MDHEN, CDR2 SYDVKM. This CDR3 spans 11 amino acids. Trimming removed 3 bases at V and 6 bases at J, with 6 bases between. CDR3 bases: TGTGCCAGCAGTTTGGACACCGAGCAGTACTTC. Its protein is CASSLDTEQYF. The full variable domain, its missing parts supplied by reference TRBV28 and TRBJ2-7, is DVKVTQSSRYLVKRTGEKVFLECVQDMDHENMFWYRQDPGLGLRLIYFSYDVKMKEKGDIPEGYSVSREKKERFSLILESASTNQTSMYLCASSLDTEQYFGPGTRLTVT.

The chain's CDR3 is CASSLDRSNEQYF. Here the CDR3 DNA reads TGTGCCAGCAGTTTAGACAGGTCCAACGAGCAGTACTTC. The chain has TRBV27 and TRBJ2-7, with D perhaps TRBD1 (6 bases). Germline CDR1 reads MNHEY; CDR2 reads SMNVEV (reference sequence). V lost 2 bases and J lost 5, with 10 bases in between. The CDR3 spans 13 residues.

The V call is TRBV7-2, the J call TRBJ2-1; D is perhaps TRBD2 (5 bases). The germline CDR1 and CDR2 sequences are SGHTA and FQGNSA. V gave up 6 bases and J gave up 5 bases, with 17 bases separating them. This CDR3 has 15 amino acids. The CDR3 reads CASSSLLGRDNEQFF. CDR3 in DNA: TGTGCCAGCAGTTCCTTACTAGGGCGGGACAATGAGCAGTTCTTC.

The rearrangement links TRBV7-3 to TRBJ1-4; 10 positions agree with TRBD1. The junction had 1 base not matched to a gene; V was cut back by 2 bases and J by 1 base. Germline CDR1 and CDR2: SGHTA and FQGTGA. This CDR3 has 16 amino acids. This chain's CDR3 is CASSLWTGGTNEKLFF. Written as DNA, the CDR3 is TGTGCCAGCAGCTTATGGACAGGGGGAACTAATGAAAAACTGTTTTTT. The full variable domain, in which reference TRBV7-3 and TRBJ1-4 provide the parts outside the CDR3, is GAGVSQTPSNKVTEKGKYVELRCDPISGHTALYWYRQSLGQGPEFLIYFQGTGAADDSGLPNDRFFAVRPEGSVSTLKIQRTERGDSAVYLCASSLWTGGTNEKLFFGSGTQLSVL.

CDR3 nucleotides: TGTGCCAGCAGCTTGCGGTCCTTAGAAGCTTTCTTT. It encodes CASSLRSLEAFF. The chain carries TRBV5-5 and TRBJ1-1, with D uncertain. The germline V gene encodes CDR1 SGHKS and CDR2 YYEKEE (reference sequence). The germline V and J ends were trimmed by 1 base and 8 bases, with 9 bases remaining between them. The CDR3 contains 12 residues.

This clonotype was counted at least ten times. The J gene is TRBJ2-7, the V gene TRBV28; no definite D call. CDR3 length equals 12 residues. The germline gives CDR1 MDHEN, CDR2 SYDVKM. V lost 6 bases to trimming and J lost 6 bases, with 12 bases between them. The CDR3 loop reads CASSRTHREQYF. Here the CDR3 DNA reads TGTGCCAGCAGCCGGACCCACCGCGAGCAGTACTTC.

In its sample, this clonotype was seen many times. This chain joins TRBV7-2 and TRBJ2-5, with D maybe TRBD1 (6 bases). Trimming shortened V by 3 bases and J by 5 bases, and 16 bases separated the two germline ends. From germline, CDR1 is SGHTA and CDR2 FQGNSA. The CDR3 is 15 amino acids. CDR3: CASSFLGQSWETQYF. The CDR3 DNA reads as TGTGCCAGCAGCTTTTTAGGACAGAGTTGGGAGACCCAGTACTTC.

This clonotype has at least ten counts. The chain uses TRBV12-3 or TRBV12-4 and TRBJ1-1; weak D call: TRBD1 (5 bases). The CDR3 extends over 13 amino acids. Trimming cost V 2 bases and J 4 bases, with 8 bases left between them. CDR3 sequence: CASSLQGSTEAFF. DNA of the CDR3: TGTGCCAGCAGTTTACAGGGCTCCACTGAAGCTTTCTTT.

CDR3 loop: CASSYSGGIFTEAFF. The CDR3 nucleotides read TGTGCCAGCAGTTACTCGGGTGGGATTTTCACTGAAGCTTTCTTT. The V call is TRBV6-5, the J call TRBJ1-1, with D hard to call. The length of the CDR3 is 15 residues. The V gene lost 0 bases and the J gene lost 4 bases, with 12 bases spanning the gap. Germline V gene lookup returns CDR1 MNHEY and CDR2 SVGAGI.

There are a few counts of this clonotype. The chain employs TRBV6-2 or TRBV6-3 and TRBJ2-1; D perhaps matches TRBD2 (6 bases). There are 15 residues in the CDR3. The V and J ends lost 4 bases and 1 base respectively, with 11 bases between them. The germline V gene has CDR1 MNHEY and CDR2 SVGEGT. The CDR3 coding sequence is TGTGCCAGCAGTTCCCTGGGAGGATCCTACAATGAGCAGTTCTTC. Its translation is CASSSLGGSYNEQFF.

The chain combines TRBV4-1 with TRBJ2-5; D possibly corresponds to TRBD1 (6 bases). Germline CDR1 is MGHRA and CDR2 is YSYEKL. This CDR3 has 15 residues. Trimming removed 2 bases from V and 9 bases from J, with 19 bases in between. The CDR3 protein is CASSQPGQPRVAQYF. The CDR3 nucleotides are TGCGCCAGCAGCCAACCCGGACAGCCCCGCGTAGCCCAGTACTTC.

This clonotype was seen many times. CDR3 sequence: CASSQYRDRVETQYF. DNA for the CDR3: TGTGCCAGCAGCCAATACCGGGACAGGGTTGAGACCCAGTACTTC. The chain combines TRBV3-1 with TRBJ2-5; 9 bases align to TRBD1. Germline V gene lookup returns CDR1 LGHDT and CDR2 YNNKEL (reference sequence). The CDR3 contains 15 residues. Trimming cost V 2 bases and J 5 bases; bases outside gene matches: 6.

The chain carries TRBV15 and TRBJ2-5; 9 nucleotides align to TRBD2. Germline CDR1 and CDR2: LNHNV and YYDKDF (reference sequence). The CDR3 runs to 18 residues. The J segment lost 5 bases and the V segment lost 0 bases, leaving 13 bases of the junction unmatched. The CDR3 region is CATSRDRLGGGAGETQYF. The CDR3, as DNA: TGTGCCACCAGCAGAGATCGATTGGGCGGGGGGGCCGGTGAGACCCAGTACTTC.

This clonotype was seen at least ten times. The V call is TRBV11-3, the J call TRBJ1-2, with 10 positions matching TRBD1. The trim removed 0 bases at V and 4 bases at J, leaving 2 bases unmatched. This CDR3 comprises 15 residues. The germline V gene encodes CDR1 SGHNT and CDR2 YENEEA. CDR3 DNA: TGTGCCAGCAGCTTAGAGGGACAGGGGCGCTATGGCTACACCTTC. Its translation is CASSLEGQGRYGYTF.

V gene TRBV6-5 combines with J gene TRBJ2-4, with 11 bases aligning to TRBD2. The CDR3 extends over 19 amino acids. Germline V gene lookup returns CDR1 MNHEY and CDR2 SVGAGI. Germline trimming cut 0 bases from V and 4 bases from J; bases unmatched to any gene: 11. This chain's CDR3 is CASSYSAGASGGRKNIQYF. CDR3 coding DNA: TGTGCCAGCAGTTACTCTGCAGGGGCTAGCGGGGGGCGTAAAAACATTCAGTACTTC.

This clonotype has just a few counts. This chain connects TRBV6-2 or TRBV6-3 to TRBJ1-1; no firm D call. This CDR3 contains 13 residues. Germline V gene data show CDR1 as MNHEY and CDR2 as SVGEGT. The V end was cut by 7 bases, the J end by 3 bases, with 12 bases between. This CDR3 reads CASNPYLDTEAFF. CDR3 in DNA: TGTGCCAGCAACCCTTACTTGGACACTGAAGCTTTCTTT.

To note about this clonotype: A read error may explain this, as a much larger clone is one base away. The chain couples TRBV7-2 to TRBJ2-2; no firm D call. This CDR3 is 14 amino acids long. Per the germline V gene, CDR1 is SGHTA and CDR2 is FQGNSA. The CDR3 nucleotides are TGTGCCAGCAGCTTAGCTTTACGCACCAGGGAGCTGTTTTTT. This translates into CASSLALRTRELFF.

This clonotype was recorded many times. V is TRBV11-2 and J is TRBJ2-7; perhaps TRBD1 as D (5 bases). Trimming removed 2 bases from V and 4 bases from J, with 12 bases in between. CDR3 length: 14 residues. Germline V gene data show CDR1 as SGHAT and CDR2 as FQNNGV. The DNA for the CDR3 is TGTGCCAGCAGCTTAAACCCGACAGAGTACGAGCAGTACTTC. This encodes CASSLNPTEYEQYF.

The rearrangement joins TRBV7-9 to TRBJ2-4, with D perhaps assigned TRBD1 or TRBD2 (6 bases each). This CDR3 comprises 16 residues. In germline, CDR1 is SEHNR, CDR2 FQNEAQ (reference sequence). Between the trimmed V and J ends, which lost 10 bases and 2 bases, there was a span of 21 bases. In DNA, the CDR3 is TGTGCCATTCTGATGGGGGGCGCGGGGTCCAAAAACATTCAGTACTTC. It yields the protein CAILMGGAGSKNIQYF. Filled out from reference TRBV7-9 and TRBJ2-4, the complete variable domain reads DTGVSQNPRHKITKRGQNVTFRCDPISEHNRLYWYRQTLGQGPEFLTYFQNEAQLEKSRLLSDRFSAERPKGSFSTLEIQRTEQGDSAMYLCAILMGGAGSKNIQYFGAGTRLSVL.

In this sample, this clonotype turned up many times. The V call is TRBV7-2, the J call TRBJ2-7; weak D call: TRBD1 (6 bases). This CDR3 contains 15 residues. Germline CDR1 and CDR2: SGHTA and FQGNSA. V lost 2 bases to trimming and J lost 2 bases, with 13 bases between them. The CDR3 sequence is CASSLYSGHTYEQYF. DNA of the CDR3: TGTGCCAGCAGCTTATATTCGGGACACACCTACGAGCAGTACTTC. Combining the CDR3 with reference TRBV7-2 and TRBJ2-7 gives the whole variable domain GAGVSQSPSNKVTEKGKDVELRCDPISGHTALYWYRQSLGQGLEFLIYFQGNSAPDKSGLPSDRFSAERTGGSVSTLTIQRTQQEDSAVYLCASSLYSGHTYEQYFGPGTRLTVT.

There are a few counts of this clonotype. This sequence joins TRBV19 and TRBJ2-5; TRBD1 matches 8 bases. The CDR3 is made up of 15 amino acids. Trimming cost V 8 bases and J 5 bases; bases outside gene matches: 13. The germline gives CDR1 LNHDA, CDR2 SQIVND (reference sequence). The CDR3 DNA follows: TGTGCCAGTTCTTCAGACAGGGGCCTCCGGGAGACCCAGTACTTC. It translates to CASSSDRGLRETQYF.

This clonotype was seen ten or more times. The chain is built from TRBV12-3 or TRBV12-4 and TRBJ2-5; 10 bases line up with TRBD1. V lost 8 bases to trimming and J lost 5 bases; unmatched junction nucleotides: 5. The CDR3 is 13 residues long. CDR3 DNA: TGTGCCAGCTTGGGACAGGGGATGGAGACCCAGTACTTC. It is translated as CASLGQGMETQYF.

The table lists this clonotype with a few counts. CDR3 sequence reads: CASSLAFGRRAQETQYF. CDR3 DNA: TGTGCCAGCAGCTTAGCGTTCGGCAGGCGTGCACAAGAGACCCAGTACTTC. The gene calls are TRBV7-9 and TRBJ2-5; D uncertain. The CDR3 spans 17 residues. Germline lookup yields CDR1 SEHNR and CDR2 FQNEAQ (reference sequence). V shed 0 bases and J shed 2 bases, with 16 bases lying between them.

This clonotype showed up just a few times. The chain is built from TRBV5-1 and TRBJ1-6; the D gene is possibly TRBD1 (6 bases). This CDR3 comprises 15 residues. The germline V and J ends were trimmed by 1 base and 9 bases, with 14 bases remaining between them. In germline, CDR1 is SGHRS, CDR2 YFSETQ. The CDR3 here is CASSLNNRAVSPLHF. In nucleotides, the CDR3 is TGCGCCAGCAGCTTGAACAACAGGGCGGTTTCACCCCTCCACTTT.

The V and J genes are TRBV25-1 and TRBJ1-1, with a possible D match to TRBD1 (6 bases). The CDR3 consists of 12 residues. Trimming removed 6 bases at V and 7 bases at J, with 12 bases between. The germline V gene has CDR1 MGHDK and CDR2 SYGVNS. The CDR3 DNA follows: TGTGCCAGCAGCCCTCGGACAGATGAAGCTTTCTTT. Its protein product is CASSPRTDEAFF.